This TCR beta chain was recorded in a study of cytomegalovirus exposure and HLA in healthy donors. With 60 Vbeta and 13 Jbeta primers, the PCR was carried out. The table came from immunoSEQ multiplex PCR; TCRdb's copy has only in-frame clones and leaves some out. Seen here are roughly 150,000 clones, 8.5% to 10% observed once, and the top ten hold approximately 1.7%. This clone was counted a few times. Germline CDR1 MNHEY, CDR2 SVGAGI. V was trimmed by 6 bases and J by 7 bases, leaving 18 bases between them. The CDR3 extends over 14 amino acids. The gene calls are TRBV6-5 and TRBJ1-2; possibly TRBD1 for D (6 bases). The receptor was isolated from a man between 45 and 60 years old in good health and CMV-seronegative. Sequenced material: PBMCs. The CDR3 sequence is CASRLRQDLGGYTF. The CDR3 nucleotides are TGTGCCAGCAGACTAAGACAGGACCTAGGTGGCTACACCTTC.